Shown below are 28 T cell receptor beta chains from a single sample sequenced in a study of PD-L1 blockade in urothelial cancer. The sample's time point: pretreatment peripheral blood. The data were produced by immunoSEQ multiplex PCR, yet TCRdb's version contains in-frame clones alone and is incomplete. The repertoire holds 70,000 to 95,000 clones, 84% seen once, with roughly 2% in the top ten. Sequences were derived from PBMCs, sampled around atezolizumab (anti-PD-L1) treatment. All receptors come from a man in his sixties with urothelial cancer.

The chain recombines TRBV18 with TRBJ2-7; a possible D gene is TRBD2 (5 bases). Germline loops: CDR1 KGHSH, CDR2 LQKENI. This CDR3 region has 14 residues. V was cut by 1 base and J by 4 bases, with 11 bases left in between. The CDR3 sequence: CASSPQGLAYEQYF. The CDR3 nucleotides are TGTGCCAGCTCACCACAGGGTTTAGCGTACGAGCAGTACTTC.

The chain recombines TRBV10-3 with TRBJ2-7; TRBD1 might be the D (5 bases). The V end was cut by 6 bases, the J end by 0 bases, with 9 bases between. Germline assignment: CDR1 ENHRY and CDR2 SYGVKD. The CDR3 is 13 residues long. The CDR3 region is CAIRNRTSYEQYF. CDR3 DNA sequence: TGTGCCATCAGAAACAGGACCTCCTACGAGCAGTACTTC.

This sequence joins TRBV9 and TRBJ2-3; TRBD2 is a possible D gene (6 bases). Trimming left V 4 bases short and J 5 bases short, with 17 bases between. The CDR3 length is 15 residues. CDR1 is SGDLS, CDR2 YYNGEE, per germline. The CDR3 protein is CASSLSRDPRDTQYF. Written as DNA, the CDR3 is TGTGCCAGCAGCCTATCGCGGGACCCTCGAGATACGCAGTATTTT.

The genes are TRBV21-1 and TRBJ1-2; TRBD1 reflects the table's D call only, with no check against the DNA. TRBV21-1 is deemed a pseudogene. The CDR3 runs 16 residues. As DNA, the CDR3 is TGTGCCAGCAGCAGTGTTAGTCGGACAAGGGCGTATGGCTACACCTTC. Translating it yields CASSSVSRTRAYGYTF.

This clone was observed once. This chain's CDR3 is CASSRSPGQGTATNEKLFF. The CDR3 region has the DNA TGCGCCAGCAGCCGCTCTCCGGGACAGGGGACTGCAACTAATGAAAAACTGTTTTTT. The rearrangement joins TRBV4-1 to TRBJ1-4; 10 bases are shared with TRBD1. V was clipped by 4 bases and J by 0 bases; unmatched bases: 11. CDR1 is MGHRA, CDR2 YSYEKL, per germline. CDR3 length equals 19 residues.

This clone was seen a few times. This chain uses TRBV6-1 with TRBJ2-2; the match to TRBD2 covers 7 bases. With 7 bases clipped from V and 4 bases from J, the junction kept 6 bases outside the gene matches. The CDR3 has 14 amino acids. Germline assignment: CDR1 MNHNS and CDR2 SASEGT. CDR3 region: CASTLRGVTGELFF. The CDR3 DNA sequence: TGTGCCAGCACCCTACGGGGGGTCACCGGGGAGCTGTTTTTT.

J is TRBJ2-2 and V is TRBV7-8; 7 nucleotides line up with TRBD2. CDR1 and CDR2 (germline): SGHVS, FQNEAQ. The V and J ends lost 3 bases and 4 bases, in that order; junction bases with no gene match: 8. The CDR3 consists of 16 residues. CDR3 sequence: CASSFWGRGGTGELFF. CDR3 bases: TGTGCCAGCAGCTTTTGGGGGAGGGGTGGCACCGGGGAGCTGTTTTTT.

This clone has just a few counts. The V gene is TRBV18, the J gene TRBJ1-2, with D perhaps TRBD1 (5 bases). The CDR3 is 16 amino acids. V lost 8 bases and J 1 base, leaving 20 bases between the germline ends. The germline CDR1 and CDR2 sequences are KGHSH and LQKENI. This CDR3 is CASTKMTERVNYGYTF. The DNA of the CDR3 is TGTGCCAGCACTAAGATGACAGAGAGAGTTAACTATGGCTACACCTTC.

The CDR3 sequence: CASSADRDTEAFF. DNA of the CDR3: TGTGCCAGCAGCGCCGACAGGGACACTGAAGCTTTCTTT. V and J are TRBV7-3 and TRBJ1-1; 7 bases match TRBD1. Trimming at V came to 5 bases and at J to 3 bases, leaving 3 bases not matched to a gene. The V gene's germline CDR1 is SGHTA and CDR2 FQGTGA. The CDR3 sequence is 13 residues long.

This chain uses TRBV27 with TRBJ1-2; 7 positions agree with TRBD1. CDR1 and CDR2 (germline): MNHEY, SMNVEV (reference sequence). This CDR3 has 14 residues. The ends lost 4 bases at V and 2 bases at J; junction bases unmatched: 4. For the CDR3, the DNA is TGTGCCAGCAGTTATAGACAGGGAAACTATGGCTACACCTTC. This translates into CASSYRQGNYGYTF.

The chain employs TRBV6-5 and TRBJ1-5; 8 bases are shared with TRBD1. CDR3 length: 15 residues. The V gene's germline CDR1 is MNHEY and CDR2 SVGAGI. The trim removed 5 bases at V and 4 bases at J, leaving 7 bases unmatched. CDR3: CASSPDRGRNQPQHF. CDR3 bases: TGTGCCAGCAGTCCTGACAGGGGCCGGAATCAGCCCCAGCATTTT.

The chain links TRBV11-2 to TRBJ2-1; perhaps TRBD1 as D (5 bases). Germline CDR1 reads SGHAT; CDR2 reads FQNNGV. CDR3 length: 17 residues. V lost 3 bases and J 10 bases, leaving 25 bases between the germline ends. This CDR3 reads CASSLDTGHPGRLEQFF. The CDR3 DNA sequence: TGTGCCAGCAGCTTGGACACCGGACACCCCGGACGATTAGAGCAGTTCTTC.

This chain links TRBV6-1 with TRBJ2-5, with TRBD1 identical over 8 bases. The CDR3 totals 15 residues. Germline trimming cut 5 bases from V and 5 bases from J; bases unmatched to any gene: 10. The V gene's germline CDR1 is MNHNS and CDR2 SASEGT. The DNA for the CDR3 is TGTGCCAGCAGTAATGGACAGGGAGGTTTGGAGACCCAGTACTTC. It is translated as CASSNGQGGLETQYF.

This chain links TRBV6-5 with TRBJ2-3; TRBD1 matches 9 bases. CDR1 is MNHEY, CDR2 SVGAGI, per germline. With V trimmed by 6 bases and J by 7 bases, 5 bases remained unmatched. The length of the CDR3 is 13 residues. CDR3 loop: CASRSTGGNTQYF. The DNA of the CDR3 is TGTGCCAGCAGATCCACAGGGGGCAATACGCAGTATTTT.

The chain combines TRBV19 with TRBJ1-2; tentative D call: TRBD1 (6 bases). The V gene lost 3 bases and the J gene lost 5 bases, with 10 bases spanning the gap. The CDR3 is 13 amino acids. Germline V lookup: CDR1 LNHDA, CDR2 SQIVND (reference sequence). In DNA, the CDR3 is TGTGCCAGTAGTATGGGGGGGCGATATGGCTACACCTTC. It translates to CASSMGGRYGYTF.

This clone was detected a few times. The CDR3: CASQREGYTF. The DNA for the CDR3 is TGTGCCTCCCAGAGGGAGGGCTACACCTTC. V and J are TRBV30 and TRBJ1-2; no firm D call. Trimming left V 7 bases short and J 8 bases short, with 11 bases between. Looked up from germline, CDR1 is GTSNPN and CDR2 is SVGIG (reference sequence). The CDR3 length is 10 residues.

This chain joins TRBV6-5 and TRBJ2-7; the D gene is possibly TRBD2 (6 bases). CDR3 length: 14 residues. Per germline, CDR1 MNHEY and CDR2 SVGAGI. V was clipped by 6 bases and J by 7 bases, with 19 bases between them. The CDR3 nucleotides are TGTGCCAGCAGCGAAATGGGCGGGACCAGGGAGCAGTACTTC. It codes for CASSEMGGTREQYF.

The chain combines TRBV5-6 with TRBJ2-5; maybe TRBD1 (6 bases). The CDR3 length is 16 residues. Germline CDR1 reads SGHDT; CDR2 reads YYEEEE. Trimming took off 0 bases at V and 2 bases at J, with 14 bases between the two ends. The CDR3 DNA reads TGTGCCAGCAGCTTGGTGGGTGGACAGTTTCAAGAGACCCAGTACTTC. Its protein is CASSLVGGQFQETQYF.

The chain has TRBV5-4 and TRBJ2-5; 16 bases are shared with TRBD2. V shed 4 bases and J 4 bases; nucleotides not matched to a gene: 7. The length of the CDR3 is 17 residues. The germline gives CDR1 SGHNT, CDR2 YYREEE (reference sequence). CDR3 sequence (DNA): TGTGCCAGCAGCAAGATGGGACTAGCGGGAGGGCGAGAGACCCAGTACTTC. Its translation is CASSKMGLAGGRETQYF. The full variable domain, completed using reference TRBV5-4 and TRBJ2-5, is ETGVTQSPTHLIKTRGQQVTLRCSSQSGHNTVSWYQQALGQGPQFIFQYYREEENGRGNFPPRFSGLQFPNYSSELNVNALELDDSALYLCASSKMGLAGGRETQYFGPGTRLLVL.

The genes are TRBV2 and TRBJ1-2, with TRBD1 identical over 7 bases. Germline V gene data show CDR1 as SNHLY and CDR2 as FYNNEI. V shed 6 bases and J 2 bases; nucleotides not matched to a gene: 6. CDR3 size: 14 residues. Here the CDR3 DNA reads TGTGCCAGCAGCGGGGACAGCCTAAACTATGGCTACACCTTC. Translation: CASSGDSLNYGYTF.

This chain links TRBV29-1 with TRBJ2-3, with 11 bases aligning to TRBD2. The CDR3 runs 14 residues. CDR1 and CDR2 (germline): SQVTM, ANQGSEA. The ends lost 8 bases at V and 3 bases at J; junction bases unmatched: 7. The DNA of the CDR3 is TGCAGCCAGTCTAGCGGGGGGTTAACAGATACGCAGTATTTT. Its protein product is CSQSSGGLTDTQYF.

The chain recombines TRBV10-1 with TRBJ2-1; a possible D gene is TRBD2 (7 bases). This CDR3 contains 14 residues. Germline V gives CDR1 WNHNN, CDR2 SYGVQD (reference sequence). V lost 0 bases and J 10 bases, leaving 13 bases between the germline ends. CDR3 in amino acids: CASSESGGLEEQFF. In nucleotides, the CDR3 is TGCGCCAGCAGTGAGTCCGGGGGGCTAGAGGAGCAGTTCTTC.

The V gene is TRBV6-6, the J gene TRBJ2-7, with D possibly TRBD2 on 6 matching bases. Germline values: CDR1 MNHNY, CDR2 SVGAGI (reference sequence). Trimming removed 6 bases at V and 2 bases at J, with 11 bases between. The CDR3 covers 13 residues. CDR3 sequence (DNA): TGTGCCAGCAGCTCCGGGACTCCCTACGAGCAGTACTTC. As protein: CASSSGTPYEQYF.

The chain recombines TRBV5-1 with TRBJ1-3; no firm D call. The CDR3 has 14 residues. Germline CDR1 reads SGHRS; CDR2 reads YFSETQ. Trimming removed 0 bases at V and 1 base at J, with 5 bases between. The CDR3 DNA sequence: TGCGCCAGCAGCTTGGCCACTTCTGGAAACACCATATATTTT. This sequence encodes CASSLATSGNTIYF.

The J gene is TRBJ2-7, the V gene TRBV11-3; D is ambiguous. Germline assignment: CDR1 SGHNT and CDR2 YENEEA. The CDR3 is 13 amino acids. With 5 bases removed from V and 2 bases from J, the gap between germline ends came to 10 bases. CDR3 protein: CASSRDSTYEQYF. DNA of the CDR3: TGTGCCAGCAGCCGCGACTCTACCTACGAGCAGTACTTC.

This clone came up once. The chain combines TRBV5-1 with TRBJ1-2; D is perhaps TRBD1 (5 bases). In germline, CDR1 is SGHRS, CDR2 YFSETQ. CDR3 length: 13 residues. V lost 2 bases and J 1 base, leaving 6 bases between the germline ends. The CDR3 spells CASSFDSNYGYTF. In DNA form, the CDR3 reads TGCGCCAGCAGCTTTGACAGTAACTATGGCTACACCTTC.

The V and J genes are TRBV11-2 and TRBJ2-7; 9 bases map to TRBD1. The germline gives CDR1 SGHAT, CDR2 FQNNGV. CDR3 length equals 14 residues. Trimming took 4 bases from V and 4 from J; bases not matched to a gene: 5. CDR3 in DNA: TGTGCCAGCAGCTCCCGGACAGGGGTATACGAGCAGTACTTC. Translating it yields CASSSRTGVYEQYF.

The genes are TRBV28 and TRBJ1-2; D ambiguous. The ends were cut back, 4 bases at V and 2 bases at J, with 14 bases in the middle. Germline assignment: CDR1 MDHEN and CDR2 SYDVKM. The CDR3 has 15 residues. The CDR3, as DNA: TGTGCCAGCAGTTCAGAGGGTATAGCGAACTATGGCTACACCTTC. This encodes CASSSEGIANYGYTF.